One sample yielded the 22 T cell receptor beta chains listed below, sequenced in a study of blood T cell repertoires in COVID-19. Clones were sequenced by immunoSEQ multiplex PCR, and TCRdb holds only the in-frame ones, with some missing. The sample has 200,000 or so clones, about 79% seen once. Source material: peripheral blood. The source of these receptors is a human donor in a cohort sampled during active COVID-19.

V and J are TRBV24-1 and TRBJ1-1; 12 positions agree with TRBD1. With 7 bases clipped from V and 7 bases from J, the junction kept 9 bases outside the gene matches. Looked up from germline, CDR1 is KGHDR and CDR2 is SFDVKD. This CDR3 comprises 15 residues. CDR3: CATRGTGGKGIEAFF. The CDR3 DNA follows: TGTGCCACCAGGGGGACAGGGGGCAAGGGGATTGAAGCTTTCTTT.

V usage is TRBV19 and J usage is TRBJ2-1; weak D call: TRBD2 (6 bases). Trimming cost V 2 bases and J 12 bases, with 17 bases left between them. The CDR3 is 14 residues long. CDR1 and CDR2 (germline): LNHDA, SQIVND (reference sequence). This CDR3 is CASSISSASRVQFF. The DNA of the CDR3 is TGTGCCAGTAGTATATCTAGCGCCAGTAGGGTGCAGTTCTTC.

The chain uses TRBV5-6 and TRBJ1-2; tentative D call: TRBD1 (5 bases). The germline gives CDR1 SGHDT, CDR2 YYEEEE. The CDR3 is 15 residues long. V was clipped by 0 bases and J by 8 bases, with 17 bases between them. CDR3 region: CASSLGTGIGRGYTF. The CDR3 nucleotides read TGTGCCAGCAGCTTGGGAACAGGCATTGGACGCGGCTACACCTTC. The complete variable domain, with remaining parts taken from reference TRBV5-6 and TRBJ1-2, reads DAGVTQSPTHLIKTRGQQVTLRCSPKSGHDTVSWYQQALGQGPQFIFQYYEEEERQRGNFPDRFSGHQFPNYSSELNVNALLLGDSALYLCASSLGTGIGRGYTFGSGTRLTVV.

The V gene is TRBV7-8, the J gene TRBJ2-5; possibly TRBD2 for D (6 bases). The CDR3 has 15 amino acids. Per germline, CDR1 SGHVS and CDR2 FQNEAQ. Trimming cost V 1 base and J 4 bases, with 13 bases left between them. The CDR3 bases are TGTGCCAGCAGCTTAGGAGGGCGACTAGGAGAGACCCAGTACTTC. Its translation: CASSLGGRLGETQYF.

The rearrangement uses TRBV27 and TRBJ1-3; D gene uncertain. Germline CDR1 reads MNHEY; CDR2 reads SMNVEV (reference sequence). The germline V and J ends were trimmed by 5 bases and 0 bases, with 5 bases remaining between them. The CDR3 length is 13 residues. The CDR3 loop is CASSLSSGNTIYF. CDR3 nucleotides: TGTGCCAGCAGTCTGAGCTCTGGAAACACCATATATTTT.

This clone was observed a single time. The gene calls are TRBV6-5 and TRBJ1-3, with no clear D. The germline CDR1 and CDR2 sequences are MNHEY and SVGAGI. Trimming took 7 bases from V and 0 from J, leaving 7 bases between them. The CDR3 runs to 13 residues. This CDR3 is CASKEGSGNTIYF. CDR3 nucleotides: TGTGCCAGCAAGGAGGGCTCTGGAAACACCATATATTTT.

V and J are TRBV19 and TRBJ1-5; 7 bases agree with TRBD1. This CDR3 contains 14 residues. Trimming at V came to 10 bases and at J to 7 bases, leaving 13 bases not matched to a gene. Per germline, CDR1 LNHDA and CDR2 SQIVND (reference sequence). As DNA, the CDR3 is TGTGCCACCCAAAGCCAAGGGGGCCAACAGCCCCAGCATTTT. Protein product: CATQSQGGQQPQHF.

The gene calls are TRBV19 and TRBJ2-7; 9 bases fit TRBD2. CDR1 and CDR2 (germline): LNHDA, SQIVND (reference sequence). The CDR3 contains 15 residues. With V trimmed by 1 base and J by 1 base, 2 bases remained unmatched. This CDR3 is CASSIAAGGSYEQYF. The CDR3 DNA reads TGTGCCAGTAGTATAGCGGCGGGAGGGTCCTACGAGCAGTACTTC.

Regarding this clone: A read error may account for a junction end that differs from germline. V gene TRBV9 combines with J gene TRBJ2-1, with 8 bases matching TRBD2. This CDR3 comprises 16 residues. CDR1 is SGDLS, CDR2 YYNGEE, per germline. CDR3 region: CASSGGLVGWYNEQFF. The CDR3 DNA sequence: TGCGCCAGCAGCGGGGGACTAGTAGGCTGGTACAATGAGCAGTTCTTC.

The genes are TRBV2 and TRBJ1-2; 10 bases match TRBD1. The CDR3 covers 14 residues. CDR1 is SNHLY, CDR2 FYNNEI, per germline. Trimming at V came to 5 bases and at J to 5 bases, leaving 5 bases not matched to a gene. The CDR3 sequence: CASSPLGQGYGYTF. The CDR3 region has the DNA TGTGCCAGCAGTCCGTTGGGACAGGGGTATGGCTACACCTTC.

Only one count was recorded for this clone. The rearrangement links TRBV6-5 to TRBJ2-7; TRBD2 might be the D (6 bases). V dropped 0 bases and J dropped 4 bases, with 10 bases sitting between them. CDR1 MNHEY and CDR2 SVGAGI come from the germline V gene. The CDR3 spans 14 residues. In nucleotides, the CDR3 is TGTGCCAGCAGTTACTCGGGAGGCCCTTACGAGCAGTACTTC. Translated, it gives CASSYSGGPYEQYF.

In its sample, this clone was seen a few times. This rearrangement joins TRBV18 to TRBJ1-3; D remains unclear. The CDR3 contains 15 residues. Germline values: CDR1 KGHSH, CDR2 LQKENI. The V end lost 0 bases, the J end lost 0 bases, and 6 bases lay between the germline ends. DNA of the CDR3: TGTGCCAGCTCACCACCGTCGAGCTCTGGAAACACCATATATTTT. Amino acid sequence: CASSPPSSSGNTIYF.

This clone has only one observation. The chain combines TRBV9 with TRBJ2-1; 9 nucleotides align to TRBD2. Germline CDR1 SGDLS, CDR2 YYNGEE. The CDR3 covers 16 residues. Trimming cost V 3 bases and J 2 bases; bases outside gene matches: 6. The CDR3 DNA reads as TGTGCCAGCAGCGACGGGGTAGCGGGAGCCTACAATGAGCAGTTCTTC. Translated, it gives CASSDGVAGAYNEQFF.

The table lists this clone with a count of one. V gene TRBV28 combines with J gene TRBJ1-2, with D unclear. Trimming removed 4 bases at V and 4 bases at J, with 7 bases between. The CDR3 has 12 residues. Germline CDR1 and CDR2: MDHEN and SYDVKM. DNA of the CDR3: TGTGCCAGCAGTTCCGAGGCCTATGGCTACACCTTC. This sequence encodes CASSSEAYGYTF.

The V call is TRBV28, the J call TRBJ1-4; possibly TRBD1 for D (6 bases). V lost 7 bases to trimming and J lost 4 bases, with 13 bases between them. The germline V gene has CDR1 MDHEN and CDR2 SYDVKM. This CDR3 is built from 14 residues. CDR3 DNA sequence: TGTGCCAGCAAACAGGGAACAGTTAATGAAAAACTGTTTTTT. Translation gives CASKQGTVNEKLFF.

This chain joins TRBV28 and TRBJ1-6; TRBD1 agrees at 7 bases. CDR3 length: 14 residues. V dropped 1 base and J dropped 13; count of bases not matched to a gene: 7. CDR1 is MDHEN, CDR2 SYDVKM, per germline. CDR3 sequence (DNA): TGTGCCAGCAGTTTATCCAGGGGGAGTGGGCCCCTCCACTTT. Its protein product is CASSLSRGSGPLHF.

This clone has only a few counts. The gene calls are TRBV6-1 and TRBJ1-5, with a tentative D call TRBD1 (5 bases). With 2 bases removed from V and 4 bases from J, the gap between germline ends came to 15 bases. Germline assignment: CDR1 MNHNS and CDR2 SASEGT. The CDR3 totals 16 residues. The CDR3 here is CASSELGGFGNQPQHF. CDR3 DNA sequence: TGTGCCAGCAGTGAATTGGGGGGGTTTGGGAATCAGCCCCAGCATTTT.

The chain combines TRBV10-2 with TRBJ2-3; 12 positions agree with TRBD2. V was pared by 9 bases and J by 0 bases, with 4 bases of the junction left unmatched. Germline V lookup: CDR1 WSHSY, CDR2 SAAADI. The length of the CDR3 is 15 residues. CDR3: CASGTSGSSTDTQYF. The DNA for the CDR3 is TGCGCCAGTGGGACTAGCGGGTCTAGCACAGATACGCAGTATTTT.

The J gene is TRBJ2-7, the V gene TRBV11-2; TRBD2 matches at 12 bases. Trimming cost V 11 bases and J 2 bases; bases outside gene matches: 4. Germline-derived CDR1 and CDR2 are SGHAT and FQNNGV. The CDR3 spans 13 residues. CDR3 residues: CAAGLAGTYEQYF. Here the CDR3 DNA reads TGTGCCGCCGGACTAGCGGGAACCTACGAGCAGTACTTC.

The V gene is TRBV2, the J gene TRBJ2-1, with D tentatively TRBD2 (6 bases). Trimming shortened V by 6 bases and J by 0 bases, and 12 bases separated the two germline ends. Germline V gene sequence: CDR1 SNHLY, CDR2 FYNNEI. This CDR3 contains 15 residues. CDR3 loop: CASRSGGSSYNEQFF. The CDR3 coding sequence is TGTGCCAGCAGGAGTGGGGGGAGCTCCTACAATGAGCAGTTCTTC.

This sequence joins TRBV7-8 and TRBJ2-1; 9 bases align to TRBD2. The CDR3 has 17 amino acids. With V trimmed by 5 bases and J by 8 bases, 16 bases remained unmatched. The germline CDR1 and CDR2 sequences are SGHVS and FQNEAQ. In nucleotides, the CDR3 is TGTGCCAGCAGCCGAGGTAGCGGGAGAGCCCGCCAGGATGAGCAGTTCTTC. Translated: CASSRGSGRARQDEQFF.

The chain recombines TRBV5-1 with TRBJ2-1; D is possibly TRBD2 (6 bases). Per the germline V gene, CDR1 is SGHRS and CDR2 is YFSETQ. Trimming pared 1 base from V and 6 bases from J, leaving 14 bases between. This CDR3 has 15 residues. CDR3 in DNA: TGCGCCAGCAGCTTGTGGGGACTTGGGGCCAATGAGCAGTTCTTC. It is translated as CASSLWGLGANEQFF.